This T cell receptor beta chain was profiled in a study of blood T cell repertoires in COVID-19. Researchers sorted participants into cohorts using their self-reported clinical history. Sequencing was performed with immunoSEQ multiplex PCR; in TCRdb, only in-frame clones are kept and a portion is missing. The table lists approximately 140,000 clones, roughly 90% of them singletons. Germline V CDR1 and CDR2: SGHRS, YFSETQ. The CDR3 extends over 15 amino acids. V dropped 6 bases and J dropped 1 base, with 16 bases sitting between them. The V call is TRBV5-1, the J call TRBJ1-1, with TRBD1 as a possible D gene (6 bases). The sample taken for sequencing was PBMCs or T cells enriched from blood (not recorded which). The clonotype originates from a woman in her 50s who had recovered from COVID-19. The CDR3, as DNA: TGCGCCAGCAACCCATCCGGGACACAGAACACTGAAGCTTTCTTT. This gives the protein CASNPSGTQNTEAFF.